This T cell receptor beta chain was sequenced in a study of response to subunit inactivated influenza vaccine (dated by TCRdb to between 2018 and 2020). At the level of the whole study: Deep quantitative T cell receptor repertoire profiling was used in the study to track responses to a trivalent subunit inactivated influenza vaccine.

Preparation of the library involved RT-PCR. TCRdb lists the instrument as Illumina HiSeq 2500. The public reads were run again by TCRdb, first through fastp at Q25 and then through MiXCR, and only productive beta chains were kept. All rows with the same CDR3 protein become a single entry with the most common DNA and genes. The sample includes 400,000 to 650,000 distinct CDR3 sequences, with approximately 7.2% observed a single time. Of the sample, around 13% is held by the ten largest clones. The investigation overall reported the following: It was suggested by the authors that each seasonal influenza vaccination may recruit only a limited number of new T cells.

This clonotype was picked up many times. Its target antigen remains unknown. No much larger clone exists at a distance of one base, and base qualities are not known. V drops 4 bases and J drops 10 bases, leaving 20 bases in between. The CDR3 goes from the cysteine to the phenylalanine over 16 residues. CDR3 DNA is the only sequence kept; it has 48 bases, read in frame from the first base. CDR1 and CDR2 were assigned from the germline V gene as MNHEY and SVGAGI. The sequence derives from a man between 50 and 70 years old who received an inactivated influenza vaccine. Donor details come from another sample of the same person, matched by shared clones. The sequencing used PBMCs from blood, collected around 25 months after vaccination. Recombination linked TRBV6-5 to TRBJ1-6; a tentative D match to TRBD1 spans 6 bases. The DNA sequence is given as TGTGCCAGCAGTTCTATGGACAGCCGGGGGCGATCACCCCTCCACTTT. Translated, it reads CASSSMDSRGRSPLHF.